These 23 T cell receptor beta chains came from one sample sequenced in a study of cytomegalovirus exposure and HLA in healthy donors. PCR primers comprised 60 Vbeta and 13 Jbeta primers. Measured with immunoSEQ multiplex PCR; TCRdb has only the in-frame clones, and not every one. The sample has under 110,000 clones, roughly 80% seen once. Material for sequencing was PBMCs. These receptors all stem from a man aged 35-49 years in good health and CMV-seronegative.

The rearrangement joins TRBV30 to TRBJ2-2, with D unresolved. V gave up 5 bases and J gave up 2 bases, with 6 bases separating them. The CDR3 has 12 amino acids. Germline CDR1 reads GTSNPN; CDR2 reads SVGIG (reference sequence). CDR3 nucleotide sequence: TGTGCCTGGTCCTTCAACACCGGGGAGCTGTTTTTT. Translation gives CAWSFNTGELFF.

V usage is TRBV2 and J usage is TRBJ1-3; no reliable D call. Germline CDR1 is SNHLY and CDR2 is FYNNEI. V was shortened by 6 bases and J by 3 bases, with 9 bases between the two germline ends. The CDR3 consists of 13 residues. The CDR3 is CASRDIIGNTIYF. The CDR3 DNA sequence: TGTGCCAGCAGAGACATTATTGGAAACACCATATATTTT.

This clone was seen just once. This chain uses TRBV19 with TRBJ1-3; the D gene is possibly TRBD1 (6 bases). The CDR3 length is 15 residues. V lost 10 bases and J 0 bases, leaving 16 bases between the germline ends. CDR1 and CDR2 (germline): LNHDA, SQIVND (reference sequence). DNA for the CDR3: TGTGCCACCACGGACAGCCATTACTCTGGAAACACCATATATTTT. This translates into CATTDSHYSGNTIYF.

This clone was picked up a small number of times. This chain links TRBV5-1 with TRBJ2-1, with 8 nucleotides matching TRBD1. This CDR3 region has 12 residues. J was trimmed by 7 bases and V by 4 bases; bases with no gene match: 1. The germline CDR1 and CDR2 sequences are SGHRS and YFSETQ. For the CDR3, the DNA is TGCGCCAGCAGCGGACAGGGAAATGAGCAGTTCTTC. Amino acid sequence: CASSGQGNEQFF. Full variable domain (outside the CDR3, taken from reference TRBV5-1 and TRBJ2-1): KAGVTQTPRYLIKTRGQQVTLSCSPISGHRSVSWYQQTPGQGLQFLFEYFSETQRNKGNFPGRFSGRQFSNSRSEMNVSTLELGDSALYLCASSGQGNEQFFGPGTRLTVL.

The chain joins TRBV14 to TRBJ2-5, with TRBD2 identical over 14 bases. V was pared by 5 bases and J by 4 bases, with 9 bases of the junction left unmatched. Germline V gene sequence: CDR1 SGHDN, CDR2 FVKESK. There are 17 residues in the CDR3. CDR3 DNA sequence: TGTGCCAGCAGCAAGGGACTAGCGGGGGCCGGAGGAGAGACCCAGTACTTC. As protein: CASSKGLAGAGGETQYF.

In the case of this clone: The sample contains more than one DNA sequence encoding this CDR3. This chain connects TRBV11-2 to TRBJ1-1, with D possibly being TRBD1 (6 bases). The V end was cut by 3 bases, the J end by 11 bases, with 13 bases between. The CDR3 contains 12 residues. Germline CDR1 reads SGHAT; CDR2 reads FQNNGV. The CDR3 reads CASSLDGQWAFF. The CDR3 region has the DNA TGTGCCAGCAGCTTGGATGGACAGTGGGCTTTCTTT.

The CDR3 sequence is CASSTGTTGNTIYF. The CDR3 coding sequence is TGTGCCAGCAGCACCGGGACAACCGGAAACACCATATATTTT. The rearrangement links TRBV7-2 to TRBJ1-3; a weak D match, TRBD1 (6 bases). The CDR3 consists of 14 residues. CDR1 is SGHTA, CDR2 FQGNSA, per germline. V gave up 5 bases and J gave up 4 bases, with 12 bases separating them.

The chain is built from TRBV7-8 and TRBJ2-7, with TRBD1 matching 9 bases. The V gene end was trimmed by 1 base and the J gene end by 1 base; junction bases not matched to a gene: 5. In germline, CDR1 is SGHVS, CDR2 FQNEAQ. The CDR3 has 16 amino acids. As DNA, the CDR3 is TGTGCCAGCAGCTTAGAAGGGACAGGGCATTCCTACGAGCAGTACGTC. Translating it yields CASSLEGTGHSYEQYV.

This chain joins TRBV15 and TRBJ2-7; a weak D match, TRBD1 (6 bases). The CDR3 sequence is 14 residues long. CDR1 is LNHNV, CDR2 YYDKDF, per germline (reference sequence). Trimming left V 1 base short and J 4 bases short, with 11 bases between. CDR3 sequence (DNA): TGTGCCACCAGCAGAGGGGCAGGGGTTTACGAGCAGTACGTC. Amino acid sequence: CATSRGAGVYEQYV.

The chain uses TRBV19 and TRBJ2-5; possibly TRBD2 for D (6 bases). V was pared by 6 bases and J by 4 bases, with 12 bases between. Per germline, CDR1 LNHDA and CDR2 SQIVND (reference sequence). The CDR3 extends over 13 amino acids. The CDR3 DNA sequence: TGTGCCAGTAGGTCTAGCGTTTTAGAGACCCAGTACTTC. The encoded protein is CASRSSVLETQYF. The variable domain in full, with the rest retrieved from reference TRBV19 and TRBJ2-5, is DGGITQSPKYLFRKEGQNVTLSCEQNLNHDAMYWYRQDPGQGLRLIYYSQIVNDFQKGDIAEGYSVSREKKESFPLTVTSAQKNPTAFYLCASRSSVLETQYFGPGTRLLVL.

The chain couples TRBV18 to TRBJ2-3; D is possibly TRBD2 (5 bases). From germline, CDR1 is KGHSH and CDR2 LQKENI. V shed 0 bases and J shed 0 bases, with 10 bases lying between them. The CDR3 is 16 amino acids. CDR3 nucleotides: TGTGCCAGCTCACCACCGGGCTCGGGGAGCACAGATACGCAGTATTTT. This gives the protein CASSPPGSGSTDTQYF.

This clone was counted a single time. The V and J genes are TRBV15 and TRBJ1-4; D may be TRBD1 (6 bases). The ends were cut back, 5 bases at V and 3 bases at J, with 16 bases in the middle. Looked up from germline, CDR1 is LNHNV and CDR2 is YYDKDF (reference sequence). This CDR3 spans 16 amino acids. The CDR3 protein is CATSVWGQGANEKLFF. The DNA of the CDR3 is TGTGCCACCAGCGTTTGGGGGCAGGGTGCTAATGAAAAACTGTTTTTT.

This rearrangement joins TRBV10-3 to TRBJ2-3; 10 bases match TRBD2. The germline V gene encodes CDR1 ENHRY and CDR2 SYGVKD. There are 17 residues in the CDR3. V lost 3 bases and J lost 2; bases outside the gene matches: 8. The CDR3 DNA reads TGTGCCATCAGTGACCCGGCTAGCGGGGGCCTCACAGATACGCAGTATTTT. Its translation: CAISDPASGGLTDTQYF.

The chain carries TRBV2 and TRBJ1-5; no definite D call. V was trimmed by 0 bases and J by 0 bases, leaving 12 bases between them. The CDR3 length is 17 residues. Looked up from germline, CDR1 is SNHLY and CDR2 is FYNNEI. The CDR3 DNA sequence: TGTGCCAGCAGTGAAGCGCGAGGACTTTATAGCAATCAGCCCCAGCATTTT. Protein: CASSEARGLYSNQPQHF.

V usage is TRBV5-4 and J usage is TRBJ2-7, with D possibly being TRBD2 (6 bases). The V end lost 4 bases, the J end lost 3 bases, and 14 bases lay between the germline ends. The germline V gene encodes CDR1 SGHNT and CDR2 YYREEE (reference sequence). This CDR3 spans 14 amino acids. The CDR3 coding sequence is TGTGCCAGCAGCATTGGGCGGGAACACTACGAGCAGTACGTC. Translating gives CASSIGREHYEQYV.

The rearrangement uses TRBV10-3 and TRBJ2-7; D uncertain. The germline V gene has CDR1 ENHRY and CDR2 SYGVKD. CDR3 length: 13 residues. Trimming shortened V by 1 base and J by 3 bases, and 7 bases separated the two germline ends. The CDR3 region is CAISEYTNYEQYV. CDR3 in DNA: TGTGCCATCAGTGAGTACACAAACTACGAGCAGTACGTC.

The chain recombines TRBV19 with TRBJ2-3; D uncertain. Trimming removed 3 bases at V and 0 bases at J, with 10 bases between. Germline loops: CDR1 LNHDA, CDR2 SQIVND (reference sequence). This CDR3 contains 15 residues. This CDR3 reads CASSISSVSTDTQYF. The CDR3 DNA reads as TGTGCCAGTAGTATCTCCAGCGTGAGCACAGATACGCAGTATTTT.

The chain recombines TRBV28 with TRBJ2-7, with D perhaps matching TRBD1 (6 bases). V lost 5 bases, J lost 5 bases, and 19 bases lay in between. Germline V gene lookup returns CDR1 MDHEN and CDR2 SYDVKM. The CDR3 runs 15 residues. The CDR3 loop reads CASSKGGTGLNEQYV. The CDR3 DNA is TGTGCCAGCAGTAAAGGCGGAACAGGGCTGAACGAGCAGTACGTC.

The genes are TRBV7-8 and TRBJ1-5; no firm D call. Germline-derived CDR1 and CDR2 are SGHVS and FQNEAQ. The CDR3 runs to 15 residues. The V and J ends lost 2 bases and 2 bases respectively, with 10 bases between them. This CDR3 is CASSLFPIGNQPQHF. The CDR3 nucleotides are TGTGCCAGCAGCTTATTCCCAATTGGCAATCAGCCCCAGCATTTT.

Comment on this clone: Other DNA sequences from this sample encode an identical CDR3 as well. The chain uses TRBV2 and TRBJ1-2; TRBD1 agrees at 9 bases. Germline CDR1 and CDR2: SNHLY and FYNNEI. This CDR3 region has 13 residues. The V and J ends lost 9 bases and 8 bases, in that order; junction bases with no gene match: 10. This chain's CDR3 is CASSGQGLEGYTF. The CDR3 region has the DNA TGTGCCAGTTCGGGACAGGGACTGGAAGGCTACACCTTC.

This chain connects TRBV6-5 to TRBJ1-3; 7 bases map to TRBD1. V trimming: 6 bases; J trimming: 5 bases; junction bases outside the gene matches: 7. The germline CDR1 and CDR2 sequences are MNHEY and SVGAGI. This CDR3 contains 14 residues. CDR3 protein: CASRPPGQRNTIYF. The CDR3 coding sequence is TGTGCCAGCAGACCTCCGGGACAGAGAAACACCATATATTTT.

The V and J genes are TRBV11-2 and TRBJ1-2; D unresolved. Germline V lookup: CDR1 SGHAT, CDR2 FQNNGV. V was shortened by 0 bases and J by 0 bases, with 8 bases between the two germline ends. CDR3 length: 15 residues. The CDR3 here is CASSLDSRSNYGYTF. CDR3 in DNA: TGTGCCAGCAGCTTAGACTCCAGGTCTAACTATGGCTACACCTTC.

The V call is TRBV15, the J call TRBJ1-2; tentatively, D is TRBD1 (6 bases). The CDR3 covers 14 residues. Germline V gene sequence: CDR1 LNHNV, CDR2 YYDKDF (reference sequence). V was cut by 0 bases and J by 2 bases, with 7 bases left in between. In DNA form, the CDR3 reads TGTGCCACCAGCAGAGAAAGGGGGAACTATGGCTACACCTTC. It specifies CATSRERGNYGYTF.